Listed below are T cell receptor beta chains from one sample, sequenced in a study of a mutant IDH1 vaccine in newly diagnosed glioma. Sequenced by immunoSEQ multiplex PCR; TCRdb stores in-frame clones only, minus some. The table records 58,000 or so clones, roughly four fifths of them present only once. Their recognized antigens are unknown. Source: PBMCs, taken from a glioma patient whose treatment included an IDH1 peptide vaccine. The receptors originated from a woman aged 45-60 years with glioma. Each CDR3 is given with its conserved first and last residue.

V gene: TRBV7-9
CDR3 protein: CASSQILHEQFF

V gene: TRBV13
CDR3 protein: CASSWGGGSSYNSPLHF

V gene: TRBV13
CDR3 protein: CASSVQSSYNSPLHF

V gene: TRBV6-5
CDR3 protein: CASGIGEGTARGYTF

V gene: TRBV6-5
CDR3 protein: CASSYSTGINEQYF

V gene: TRBV9
CDR3 protein: CASSVRPGLAGGSAYNEQFF

V gene: TRBV28
CDR3 protein: CASSLSRGQKETQYF

V gene: TRBV4-1
CDR3 protein: CASSQDTGPYEQYF

V gene: TRBV4-3
CDR3 protein: CASSQVGGGHPHEQYF

V gene: TRBV27
CDR3 protein: CASSLHLANTEAFF

V gene: TRBV7-8
CDR3 protein: CASSLVDNSPLHF

V gene: TRBV5-1
CDR3 protein: CASSLWTDTGELFF

V gene: TRBV5-1
CDR3 protein: CASSLDGSSFYEQYF

V gene: TRBV27
CDR3 protein: CASTGELEQYF

V gene: TRBV10-3
CDR3 protein: CAIKRGTSNTEAFF

V gene: TRBV9
CDR3 protein: CASSPGGTGGEKLFF

V gene: TRBV7-2
CDR3 protein: CASSLALGPDTQYF

V gene: TRBV9
CDR3 protein: CASSIGTSTPDTQYF

V gene: TRBV10-2
CDR3 protein: CASRGQVTDTQYF

V gene: TRBV6-6
CDR3 protein: CASSLDRDEKLFF

V gene: TRBV10-3
CDR3 protein: CAISAQQGVGEKLFF

V gene: TRBV7-9
CDR3 protein: CASSLAQNSGNTIYF